These 13 T cell receptor beta chains originate from one sample sequenced in a study of siplizumab effects on memory and regulatory T cells. Produced via immunoSEQ multiplex PCR; TCRdb's table is partial and in-frame only. The sample records 85,000 or so clones, 95% being singletons. Sample: CD8+ T cells sorted from blood. Receptors originate from a human donor in good health.

The chain employs TRBV1 and TRBJ2-7; TRBD2 is the table's D call, not checked against the DNA. TRBV1 is described as a pseudogene. The CDR3 loop spans 15 amino acids. The CDR3 DNA sequence: TGCACCAGCAGCCTCTCCCGCGGGGGGATTTACGAGCAGTACTTC. Amino acids: CTSSLSRGGIYEQYF.

The CDR3: CASSPGQVLYEQYF. The CDR3 DNA reads TGTGCCAGCAGTCCCGGGCAGGTGCTTTACGAGCAGTACTTC. J is TRBJ2-7 and V is TRBV27; D is ambiguous. The CDR3 extends over 14 amino acids. The germline V gene encodes CDR1 MNHEY and CDR2 SMNVEV (reference sequence). Trimming took 5 bases from V and 4 from J, leaving 15 bases between them.

J is TRBJ1-1 and V is TRBV6-5, with a weak D call TRBD1 (5 bases). Germline V CDR1 and CDR2: MNHEY, SVGAGI. The CDR3 runs to 14 residues. Trimming pared 4 bases from V and 1 base from J, leaving 10 bases between. The CDR3 DNA follows: TGTGCCAGCAGTTGGGGGAACAGGAACACTGAAGCTTTCTTT. Its protein product is CASSWGNRNTEAFF.

This clone showed up just once. J is TRBJ1-1 and V is TRBV6-5; D may be TRBD1 (6 bases). Germline assignment: CDR1 MNHEY and CDR2 SVGAGI. This CDR3 spans 14 amino acids. The V and J ends lost 2 bases and 1 base respectively, with 8 bases between them. The CDR3 loop reads CASSYGQTNTEAFF. The CDR3 nucleotides are TGTGCCAGCAGTTACGGACAGACGAACACTGAAGCTTTCTTT.

The gene calls are TRBV6-4 and TRBJ2-1; D possibly corresponds to TRBD1 (6 bases). V was trimmed by 6 bases and J by 0 bases, leaving 6 bases between them. The germline gives CDR1 MRHNA, CDR2 SNTAGT. The CDR3 has 13 amino acids. The CDR3 DNA sequence: TGTGCCAGCAGGGACAGCTCCTACAATGAGCAGTTCTTC. Residues: CASRDSSYNEQFF.

This rearrangement joins TRBV7-6 to TRBJ1-1; D unresolved. The CDR3 runs 12 residues. Trimming cost V 0 bases and J 6 bases, with 5 bases left between them. CDR1 is SGHVS and CDR2 is FNYEAQ in the germline V gene. CDR3 DNA: TGTGCCAGCAGCTTAGCGGGGTCTGAAGCTTTCTTT. As protein: CASSLAGSEAFF.

The chain has TRBV19 and TRBJ1-5, with TRBD1 identical over 9 bases. The CDR3 runs to 14 residues. V dropped 3 bases and J dropped 7; count of bases not matched to a gene: 4. The germline V gene encodes CDR1 LNHDA and CDR2 SQIVND (reference sequence). CDR3 protein: CASSMDRGEQPQHF. The CDR3 region has the DNA TGTGCCAGTAGTATGGACAGGGGAGAACAGCCCCAGCATTTT.

The chain employs TRBV25-1 and TRBJ1-4; D perhaps matches TRBD1 (5 bases). Germline CDR1 reads MGHDK; CDR2 reads SYGVNS. V was pared by 1 base and J by 6 bases, with 12 bases between. This CDR3 is built from 15 residues. The CDR3 region has the DNA TGTGCCAGCAGTGAATCTTGGGGAGGGGATGAAAAACTGTTTTTT. This gives the protein CASSESWGGDEKLFF.

The chain combines TRBV7-9 with TRBJ1-1; the D gene is possibly TRBD1 (6 bases). Per germline, CDR1 SEHNR and CDR2 FQNEAQ (reference sequence). This CDR3 is 19 amino acids long. With 8 bases removed from V and 0 bases from J, the gap between germline ends came to 28 bases. CDR3 DNA sequence: TGTGCCAGCCAGCCCCCCCAAGAGGGGGGATTTTACATGAACACTGAAGCTTTCTTT. This translates into CASQPPQEGGFYMNTEAFF.

This clone came up once. The V call is TRBV6-1, the J call TRBJ1-5, with 8 bases identical to TRBD1. The CDR3 runs to 15 residues. CDR1 and CDR2 (germline): MNHNS, SASEGT. The J segment lost 3 bases and the V segment lost 6 bases, leaving 7 bases of the junction unmatched. This chain's CDR3 is CASRADRGDNQPQHF. The CDR3 region has the DNA TGTGCCAGCAGGGCAGACAGGGGCGACAATCAGCCCCAGCATTTT.

This chain links TRBV12-5 with TRBJ2-3; D unresolved. CDR3 length equals 13 residues. Germline V gives CDR1 LGHNT, CDR2 FRNRAP. Between the trimmed V and J ends, which lost 0 bases and 5 bases, there was a span of 6 bases. The CDR3 loop reads CASGLVSIDTQYF. In nucleotides, the CDR3 is TGTGCTAGTGGTTTGGTTTCAATAGATACGCAGTATTTT.

This chain uses TRBV25-1 with TRBJ1-1; TRBD1 matches 7 bases. CDR1 MGHDK and CDR2 SYGVNS come from the germline V gene. This CDR3 comprises 18 residues. Trimming at V came to 1 base and at J to 5 bases, leaving 16 bases not matched to a gene. In DNA, the CDR3 is TGTGCCAGCAGTGAATTGAAACGCCAGGAACAGGGGAGTACTGAAGCTTTCTTT. Protein sequence: CASSELKRQEQGSTEAFF.

The chain couples TRBV27 to TRBJ2-1; 13 nucleotides align to TRBD2. Germline assignment: CDR1 MNHEY and CDR2 SMNVEV (reference sequence). The CDR3 consists of 15 residues. J lost 7 bases, V lost 5 bases, and 5 bases had no gene match. The CDR3 reads CASSGGLAGRNEQFF. DNA of the CDR3: TGTGCCAGCAGTGGGGGACTAGCGGGAAGAAATGAGCAGTTCTTC.